This is a list of T cell receptor beta chains from one sample in a study of spatial heterogeneity in lung cancer. TCRdb re-derived calls from the 5' RACE reads in MiXCR, one entry per CDR3 protein. The sample has 7,200 or so distinct CDR3 sequences, 12% seen once. The sample was lung tumor tissue, taken at surgery. All receptors derive from a male donor with early-stage non-small cell lung cancer. The CDR3 runs from the conserved cysteine through the conserved F or W. Each record gives: V gene, J gene, clone size, CDR3 protein. Not all rows give a size; the values are once, few, many and, for expanded clones, a class.

TRBV6-6	TRBJ2-4	medium-sized	CASSYSKGLAGGIQYF
TRBV12-3/TRBV12-4	TRBJ2-5	medium-sized	CASSPAGTALKETQYF
TRBV28	TRBJ2-7	medium-sized	CASSQISHVSGYF
TRBV28	TRBJ2-7	many	CASNREEVGYYEQYF
TRBV7-9	TRBJ2-3	medium-sized	CASSLAGSDTQYF
TRBV10-3	TRBJ2-7	many	CATQSPGLAGGDEQYF
TRBV20-1	TRBJ2-5	many	CSARQATQETQYF
TRBV18	TRBJ2-4	many	CASSPLETIQYF
TRBV5-6	TRBJ1-2	medium-sized	CASFLDRGYGYTF
TRBV18	TRBJ1-2	many	CASSPGDYGYTF
TRBV20-1	TRBJ1-1	many	CSASGGRKNTEAFF
TRBV6-2/TRBV6-3	TRBJ2-2	-	CASSSYRVAAGRSNTGELFF
TRBV2	TRBJ2-3	many	CASRGDGQDTQYF
TRBV25-1	TRBJ2-1	many	CASSEQGNEQFF
TRBV5-1	TRBJ1-1	medium-sized	CASSLEGYLNTEAFF
TRBV7-9	TRBJ2-1	medium-sized	CASSLGSYNEQFF
TRBV5-1	TRBJ2-3	medium-sized	CASSLRDSTDTQYF
TRBV6-1	TRBJ1-6	many	CASSLTGYNSPLHF
TRBV10-2	TRBJ2-7	large	CASLLALPNSIEQYF
TRBV20-1	TRBJ2-2	many	CSASVTGVFF
TRBV7-9	TRBJ2-7	few	CASSLAGQPYEQYF
TRBV29-1	TRBJ2-5	many	CSVEEGKLVQYF
TRBV5-1	TRBJ2-1	few	CASSLAGTVSYNEQFF
TRBV11-3	TRBJ2-2	many	CASSLGGGGANTGELFF
TRBV5-1	TRBJ1-2	medium-sized	CASRTAGYGYTF
TRBV27	TRBJ1-5	few	CASGDYSNQPQHF
TRBV20-1	TRBJ2-1	many	CSARNQRGVEIF
TRBV12-3/TRBV12-4	TRBJ2-4	medium-sized	CASSSSLASGRASENIQYF
TRBV18	TRBJ2-7	medium-sized	CASSPGTGISYEQYF
TRBV5-1	TRBJ1-5	many	CASSLDGSNQPQHF
TRBV5-1	TRBJ2-5	medium-sized	CASSFLTNTGETQYF
TRBV20-1	TRBJ2-2	many	CSANPKGGNTGELFF
TRBV20-1	TRBJ2-5	many	CSARSPRGETQYF
TRBV20-1	TRBJ1-5	many	CSAQQTAGQPQHF
TRBV29-1	TRBJ2-5	-	CSVAGTSTETQYF
TRBV3-1	TRBJ1-2	-	CASSHRRGLSGYTF
TRBV7-2	TRBJ2-1	large	CASSLSGPINEQFF
TRBV15	TRBJ2-3	many	CATSRDPEGDTQYF
TRBV5-4	TRBJ2-3	medium-sized	CASSSLEELRIADTQYF
TRBV27	TRBJ2-2	-	CASSLSRIPGELFF
TRBV6-6	TRBJ1-3	medium-sized	CASSYSTGTSGNTIYF
TRBV6-5	TRBJ2-1	many	CASSYQGTSGPYNEQFF
TRBV6-1	TRBJ2-7	many	CASTWDAYEQYF
TRBV18	TRBJ1-1	many	CASFTQGGADTEAFF
TRBV29-1	TRBJ2-5	hyperexpanded	CSVGTGPRETQYF
TRBV6-1	TRBJ2-2	medium-sized	CASKKIGNTGELFF
TRBV6-5	TRBJ1-2	many	CASSYSTAGYYGYTF
TRBV28	TRBJ2-3	few	CASRGDKTGASNTQYF
TRBV10-3	TRBJ1-1	-	CAISDVGYTKAFF
TRBV10-3	TRBJ2-7	many	CAISGTSGSYEQYF
TRBV19	TRBJ2-7	medium-sized	CASSISWSSYEQYF
TRBV11-3	TRBJ2-2	many	CASSLRSGRELFF